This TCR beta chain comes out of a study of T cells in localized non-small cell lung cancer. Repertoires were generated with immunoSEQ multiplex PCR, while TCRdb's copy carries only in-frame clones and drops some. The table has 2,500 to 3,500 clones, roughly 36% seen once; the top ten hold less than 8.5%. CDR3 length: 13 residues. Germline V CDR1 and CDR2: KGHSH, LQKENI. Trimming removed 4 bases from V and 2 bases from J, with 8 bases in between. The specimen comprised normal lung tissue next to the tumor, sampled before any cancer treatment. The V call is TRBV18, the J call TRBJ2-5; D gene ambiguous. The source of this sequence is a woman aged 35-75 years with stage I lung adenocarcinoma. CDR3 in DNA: TGTGCCAGCTCACGGCTAGAACAAGAGACCCAGTACTTC. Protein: CASSRLEQETQYF.